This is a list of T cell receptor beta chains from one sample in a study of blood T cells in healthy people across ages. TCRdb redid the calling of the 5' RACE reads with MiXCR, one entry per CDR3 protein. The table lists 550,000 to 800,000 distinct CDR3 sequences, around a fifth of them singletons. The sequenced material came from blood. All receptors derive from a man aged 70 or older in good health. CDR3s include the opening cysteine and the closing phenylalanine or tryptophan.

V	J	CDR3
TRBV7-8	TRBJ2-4	CASSSGQKLAKNIQYF
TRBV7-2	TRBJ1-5	CASSSEGTGSNQPQHF
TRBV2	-	CAILRRTSGATSEQFF
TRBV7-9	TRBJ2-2	CASSPDGPGELFF
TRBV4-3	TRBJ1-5	CASSQDGRGNQPQHF
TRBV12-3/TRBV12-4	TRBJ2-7	CASSLVQSRDRGHEQYF
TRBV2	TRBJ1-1	CASSGTGPNTEAFF
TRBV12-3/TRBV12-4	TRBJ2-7	CASSLTGTLSYEQYF
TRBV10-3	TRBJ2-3	CAISVSSGWDTQYF
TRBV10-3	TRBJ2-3	CAIRPSTGISSITDTQYF
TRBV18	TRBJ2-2	CASSQRTGDTGELFF
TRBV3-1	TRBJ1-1	CASSQTGTGVAFF
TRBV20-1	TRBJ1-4	CSARDPRGNEKLFF
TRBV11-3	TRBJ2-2	CASSTQGGFDGELFF
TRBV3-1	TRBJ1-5	CASSVGHSYSNQPQHF
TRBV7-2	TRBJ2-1	CASSLGGSGIYNEQFF
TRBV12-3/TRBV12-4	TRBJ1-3	CASSKTGDGRGNTIYF
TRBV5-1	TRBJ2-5	CASSQAGKTQYF
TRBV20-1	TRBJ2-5	CSARDTAGNLRETQYF
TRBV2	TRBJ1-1	CASILTGTTEAFF
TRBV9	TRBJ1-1	CASSGGFGTEAFF
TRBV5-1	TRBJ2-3	CASSLRGASSTDTQYF
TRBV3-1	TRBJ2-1	CASSQGDRGTDEQFF
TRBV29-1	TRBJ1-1	CSVVGIPGTEAFF
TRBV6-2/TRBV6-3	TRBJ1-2	CASSYPDRVRHGYTF
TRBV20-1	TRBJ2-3	CSARDPGRTDTQYF
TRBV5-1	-	CASRELTGQTYEQYF
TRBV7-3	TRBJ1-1	CASSPNPMNTEAFF
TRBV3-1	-	CASSPSASGRNEQYF
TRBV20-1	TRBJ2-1	CSARDQGGSLLNEQFF
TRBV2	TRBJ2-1	CASSILAGSSYNEQFF
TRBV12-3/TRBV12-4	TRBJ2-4	CASRGQAVAKNIQYF
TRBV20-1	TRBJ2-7	CSAFPAPYEQYF
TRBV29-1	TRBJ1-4	CSVAGGDEKLFF
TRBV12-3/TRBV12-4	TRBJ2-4	CASSLKGGGNPKNIQYF
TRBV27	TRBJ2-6	CASSPKGQGQGSSGANVLTF